The present T cell receptor beta chain was sequenced within a study of cytomegalovirus exposure and HLA in healthy donors (dated by TCRdb to about 2017). Broadly, across the study: An earlier analysis of around 600 of the donors reported more than 250 Gb of sequence data and some 120 million unique TCR beta sequences from 190 million or so T cells. An early release that covered fewer than 750 HLA-typed donors contained about 290 gigabases of sequencing data and 85 million to 100 million unique TCR sequences. Of the roughly 410 genotyped donors, roughly 80% were placed in the genetic ancestry cluster associated with self-reported Caucasian donors. The study aimed to test whether signatures of past pathogen exposure could be identified by cataloging public T cell receptors. The T cell repertoires of 550 to 850 subjects were profiled by immunosequencing and related to cytomegalovirus serostatus. In addition to the first cohort of 650 to 800 subjects, a separate validation cohort of approximately 130 different subjects was used. The study combined high-throughput TCR immunosequencing, statistical association of individual TCRs with disease status, and machine learning to predict cytomegalovirus infection status. In a later analysis, previously published TCR beta repertoires from 550 to 750 donors were re-analyzed and high-resolution HLA genotyping was added so that TCR occurrence patterns could be studied. Rather than drawing on any new phenotypic data, the later analysis identified candidate immune exposures from TCR beta sequences and the way those sequences occurred across donors. To decide whether each TCR beta V gene segment behaved as functional or pseudogenic, an earlier analysis of some 600 of the donors relied on high-throughput TCR beta sequencing. Donor age, sex, ethnicity and CMV serostatus were compiled alongside the repertoire data. A later genetic analysis took genome-wide SNP genotypes for 398 of the 666 donors and used that subset as a discovery cohort. Every discovery cohort repertoire had been produced on one sequencing platform. Both class I and class II loci were covered by HLA typing, at four-digit resolution. Typing coverage varied by locus: roughly 629-640 donors for A, B, C, DRB1 and DQB1; approximately 500 for DQA1; over 600 for DPA1; 450 to 480 for DPB1. A handful of DR-DQ haplotypes were handled as single units for association and clustering because linkage in the cohort was strong. Among 300 to 500 genotyped donors of the cohort, an average of roughly 230,000 unique TCR beta nucleotide sequences was sequenced per donor, of which roughly 17% were non-productive.

The full study reports these points: An association between a missense DCLRE1C variant and V-gene and J-gene trimming of TCR beta chains was found in a later genetic analysis and replicated in an independent cohort. According to a later analysis, most CMV-associated TCR beta chains appeared to be HLA-restricted, and the HLA associations seemed to be driven largely by CMV exposure. Because HLA typing was unavailable for some donors at each locus, only the typed subset was used in association tests. Strong co-occurrence of HLA alleles, especially DR and DQ, made assigning TCR associations to individual alleles difficult. Correlated functional status among segregating V segments might be attributable to linkage disequilibrium, but an unknown experimental factor could not be ruled out. The study gave a list of more than 150 TCR beta chains associated with cytomegalovirus. A further reported finding was that TCR beta sequences accurately predicted the HLA-A and HLA-B alleles for most subjects in the first cohort. Most TCR sequences were observed very rarely across donors, whereas some public TCRs were present in many individuals. The authors suggested that the approach could potentially be generalized to other disease states and immunological phenotypes. A cluster of highly shared sequence variants was judged likely to be a technical artifact of the sequencing pipeline. In both the original and validation cohorts, the classifier was reported to diagnose cytomegalovirus status with high specificity and sensitivity. In vitro tests confirmed that a few of the cytomegalovirus-associated TCR beta chains recognize cytomegalovirus antigens. The earlier analysis of a few hundred of the donors excluded roughly 17 rarely observed V segments, including chromosome 9 orphons, because counts were too low. According to a later genetic analysis, donors in an Asian-associated ancestry cluster had fewer N-insertions in productive TCRs than the approximately 690-donor mean. According to a later analysis, parvovirus B19, influenza, CMV and Epstein-Barr virus appeared linked to several top co-occurrence clusters. Roughly uniform sequencing depth across donors was assumed in presence/absence analyses, although this assumption may not hold. A later analysis associated 17,000 or so TCR beta sequences with specific HLA alleles at a false discovery rate of 0.05. The only immune exposure information available for the cohort was CMV serostatus. The cohort was sequenced for TCR beta chains only, and without alpha or paired-chain data the features that could be detected were limited. According to a later analysis, TCR association rates differed among HLA loci, with DRB1 alleles showing the most associated TCRs and HLA-C alleles showing the fewest. A later analysis found that HLA-associated TCR beta chains were more clonally expanded and had lower generation probabilities than equally common non-associated chains. In an earlier analysis of some 500 of the donors, most TCR beta V segments appeared in productive rearrangements about 90% or about 30% of the time, broadly matching IMGT annotations.

The cohort comprised some 680 healthy bone marrow donors. All cohort members were sampled while nominally healthy, although unrecorded immune exposures were likely present. The donor tested CMV seronegative and was one of the 352 seronegative cohort members. Each donor provided a peripheral blood sample, and peripheral blood mononuclear cells were used for TCR beta sequencing. The Qiagen DNeasy Blood Extraction Kit was used to extract genomic DNA from the blood cell samples. To note about this clone: There is no known antigen for this receptor.

The library was made by the immunoSEQ multiplex PCR assay. For the multiplex PCR, a mixture combining 60 forward primers for TCR Vbeta segments and 13 reverse primers for TCR Jbeta segments was used. The CDR3 region of rearranged TCR beta genes was amplified from genomic DNA by a multiplex PCR assay. The amplified TCR beta libraries were sequenced on the Illumina HiSeq System as 87-base-pair reads. The source study handled its data this way. A later analysis tallied around 87 million unique TCR beta chains across the 640 or so repertoires, and approximately 12 million of those chains were shared by two or more donors. A nearest-neighbor algorithm error-corrected the raw reads and collapsed the reads into unique sequences, merging closely related sequences to remove PCR and sequencing errors. CDR3 sequences were aligned to IMGT reference sequences to assign V, D and J gene segments. For a sequence to be retained, at least a six-nucleotide match to both a V gene segment and a J gene segment was required. Rearrangements were called productive when the CDR3 lacked stop codons and stayed in frame with V and J; all others were non-productive. Following IMGT convention, CDR3 was defined as the stretch from the second conserved V-encoded cysteine to the conserved J-encoded phenylalanine. The earlier analysis of some 580 of the donors excluded any sequence lacking an unambiguous match to a single V gene segment. In an earlier analysis of several hundred of the donors, V segments were called functional above 56.7% productive rearrangements and were called segregating when the between-donor standard deviation exceeded 5%. To diagnose cytomegalovirus status from the catalog of TCR beta chain sequences, a statistical classification framework was built. In a later analysis, TCR nucleotide sequences were compared against IMGT/GENE-DB human TR gene sequences so that V and J genes could be assigned. A later analysis assigned CDR3 sequences and most-parsimonious VDJ recombination scenarios with the TCRdist pipeline. A later analysis defined each TCR beta chain by its CDR3 amino acid sequence plus V-gene family, and excluded reads lacking a unique V-gene family. To address suspected cross-contamination and a sequencing artifact, a later analysis removed roughly 580 highly shared, low-generation-probability nucleotide sequences. For each public chain, a later analysis derived a clonal expansion index from normalized ranks of inferred template counts within each repertoire. Generation probabilities in a later analysis came from a VDJ recombination model fitted to out-of-frame rearrangements, and those results were checked against IGoR. In a later analysis, hypergeometric tests were used to score TCR-TCR, TCR-HLA and TCR-CMV co-occurrence, with a repertoire-size bias correction applied to TCR pairs. A later analysis estimated false discovery rates by permuting HLA or CMV assignments 20 times. A later analysis grouped co-occurring TCRs with DBSCAN, adding TCRdist sequence similarity when clustering within HLA-allele-positive subsets. Co-occurrence clustering excluded repertoires with fewer than 30,000 or more than 120,000 public chains, plus five with anomalous nucleotide sharing. TCRdb took over this immuneACCESS table, retaining in-frame rearrangements with V and J assigned. Such tables are incomplete; in checked studies, under half of the missing clones stem from an unresolved V gene, and the remainder is unexplained. Clonal size and the V and J genes are those of that table, whereas D and trimming came from the DNA. For this sample, the table gives about 44,000 clones. Together, the top ten hold 7% to 8.5% of the sample.

The clonotype was recovered from a male donor in good health and CMV-seronegative. The specimen was PBMCs.

The CDR3 protein: CASSDSGGKIDTQYF. At the DNA level, the sequence is TGTGCCAGCAGCGACTCGGGGGGCAAAATAGATACGCAGTATTTT. The chain uses TRBV6-7 and TRBJ2-3; TRBD2 is a weak D gene call, 7 bases matching. TRBV6-7 falls under the ORF class, with uncertain function. Spanning cysteine to phenylalanine, the CDR3 consists of 15 amino acids. Only CDR3 DNA remains: 45 bases, in frame from the first base. Trimming removed 6 bases from V and 5 bases from J, leaving 18 bases between the germline ends.